The rows below give T cell receptor beta chains drawn from one sample of a study of Graves' ophthalmopathy and Graves' hyperthyroidism. In TCRdb, the multiplex PCR reads were re-called with MiXCR into one record per CDR3 protein. Here the sample spans around 26,000 distinct CDR3 sequences, around 50% being singletons. The material sequenced was peripheral blood. The source of these receptors is an adult woman with stable Graves' hyperthyroidism. Each CDR3 is given with its conserved first and last residue. D genes are given only for firm matches. Clone size is given for some rows only: seen once, a few or many times, or a class if the clone is expanded.

TGTGCCAGCAGTCCGTGGGAGGGATTCGATGGTTACACCTTC CASSPWEGFDGYTF NA TRBJ1-2 14 TRBV28 NA
TGTGCCAGCAGTTACCCGACTACCAGGGGATTGAACACTGAAGCTTTCTTT CASSYPTTRGLNTEAFF NA TRBJ1-1 17 TRBV6-6 many
TGTGCCAGCAGTGGGCTTCAGGGGGCGGTTTTTATTGAGCAGTTCTTC CASSGLQGAVFIEQFF TRBD1 TRBJ2-1 16 TRBV6-1 many
TGTGCCAGCGAAGGGAGGGGGCGAAACATTCAGTACTTC CASEGRGRNIQYF NA TRBJ2-4 13 TRBV28 many
TGTGCCAGCAGCCAGGGGGACAGGGGTGGGGAGCAGTACTTC CASSQGDRGGEQYF TRBD1 TRBJ2-7 14 TRBV7-9 NA
TGTGCCAGCAACTTAGGGGGTCGGCCCCAGCATTTT CASNLGGRPQHF NA TRBJ1-5 12 TRBV2 many
TGTGCCAGCAGCTTAGCGTCCCCGGGGGCTGACACTGAAGCTTTCTTT CASSLASPGADTEAFF NA TRBJ1-1 16 TRBV7-8 NA
TGCAGTGCTAGAGATCCGAGGGCGAATCAGCCCCAGCATTTT CSARDPRANQPQHF NA TRBJ1-5 14 TRBV20-1 NA
TGTGCCAGCAGTTTCCCGGGGCAGGTAAAACTGTTTTTT CASSFPGQVKLFF NA TRBJ1-4 13 TRBV28 many
TGCAGCGCATTTACCGGGACAGCCGGAAACACCATATATTTT CSAFTGTAGNTIYF TRBD1 TRBJ1-3 14 TRBV29-1 medium-sized
TGTGCCAGCAGCGTAGGCCTAGCGGGAGGCGTTGAGCAGTTCTTC CASSVGLAGGVEQFF TRBD2 TRBJ2-1 15 TRBV9 NA
TGTGCCAGCAGCTTACGCGGGATGTCTAATGAGCAGTTCTTC CASSLRGMSNEQFF NA TRBJ2-1 14 TRBV11-1 many
TGTGCCAGCAGCCCACAAAGGTATAATGAAAAACTGTTTTTT CASSPQRYNEKLFF NA TRBJ1-4 14 TRBV9 NA
TGCAGTGCTAGAGGGGGTTCACCCCTCCACTTT CSARGGSPLHF NA TRBJ1-6 11 TRBV20-1 medium-sized
TGTGCCAGCAGCGTAGATGCTCACTCCTACAATGAGCAGTTCTTC CASSVDAHSYNEQFF NA TRBJ2-1 15 TRBV9 few
TGTGCCAGCAGCCAGAGGGGGACTGGAAACACCATATATTTT CASSQRGTGNTIYF NA TRBJ1-3 14 TRBV4-2 many
TGTGCCAGCAGCAGAACAGGCAAGAACACTGAAGCTTTCTTT CASSRTGKNTEAFF NA TRBJ1-1 14 TRBV3-1 many
TGTGCCAGCAGTGAAGCCTTCTCCATAGATACTCAGTATTTT CASSEAFSIDTQYF NA TRBJ2-3 14 TRBV6-1 NA
TGTGCCAGCAGCTTAGTCGTCGGACTCTACAATGAGCAGTTCTTC CASSLVVGLYNEQFF NA TRBJ2-1 15 TRBV7-8 NA
TGTGCCAGCAGTCCCCTAGCGGGATGGAATGAGCAGTTCTTC CASSPLAGWNEQFF TRBD2 TRBJ2-1 14 TRBV25-1 NA
TGTGCCAGCAGCCTGAATCTAGCGGGAGGGAACGAGCAGTACTTC CASSLNLAGGNEQYF TRBD2 TRBJ2-7 15 TRBV3-1 many
TGTGCCAGCAGTCTGACTAGCGGGAGTGTGACAGATACGCAGTATTTT CASSLTSGSVTDTQYF TRBD2 TRBJ2-3 16 TRBV7-9 NA
TGTGCCAGCAGCAAGGGACAGGGTGGGGAGACCCAGTACTTC CASSKGQGGETQYF TRBD1 TRBJ2-5 14 TRBV6-1 many
TGTGCCACCAGTGGGGTTACGGGGGACGATAATAACATTCAGTACTTC CATSGVTGDDNNIQYF NA TRBJ2-4 16 TRBV24-1 NA
TGCAGTGCCCCGGGACTAGCGGGAGACACAGATACGCAGTATTTT CSAPGLAGDTDTQYF TRBD2 TRBJ2-3 15 TRBV20-1 NA
TGTGCCAGCAGCTTGAACGGACAGGGAGGTACCTACGAGCAGTACTTC CASSLNGQGGTYEQYF TRBD1 TRBJ2-7 16 TRBV5-4 NA
TGTGCCAGCAGCTTCAGTGCAGGACTAGCGGGAGGCGGTGAGCAGTTCTTC CASSFSAGLAGGGEQFF TRBD2 TRBJ2-1 17 TRBV7-9 NA
TGTGCCAGCAGCGAGGGACGCGTGACCCTGGACAATGAGCAGTTCTTC CASSEGRVTLDNEQFF NA TRBJ2-1 16 TRBV7-3 NA
TGTGCCAGCAGCTTAGAGCGGTGGGCCTACGAGCAGTACTTC CASSLERWAYEQYF NA TRBJ2-7 14 TRBV7-2 NA
TGTGCCAGCAGCCAAGGCTTGTTCAGGGCGAACACCGGGGAGCTGTTTTTT CASSQGLFRANTGELFF NA TRBJ2-2 17 TRBV4-2 many
TGTGCCAGCAGCCCGACAGGACAGGGGGCATACAATGAGCAGTTCTTC CASSPTGQGAYNEQFF TRBD1 TRBJ2-1 16 TRBV7-9 medium-sized
TGCGCCAGCAGTGACAGATACACAGATACGCAGTATTTT CASSDRYTDTQYF NA TRBJ2-3 13 TRBV10-1 medium-sized
TGTGCCAGCAGCCTAGCAGTGAACACTGAAGCCTTCTTT CASSLAVNTEAFF NA TRBJ1-1 13 TRBV11-2 NA
TGTGCCAGCAGCTTGAAAGCGGGAGGAGGCACAGATACGCAGTATTTT CASSLKAGGGTDTQYF TRBD2 TRBJ2-3 16 TRBV11-2 many
TGTGCCAGCAGCGTAGAATCCTGGACAGGGGGCGGAGAGACCCAGTACTTC CASSVESWTGGGETQYF TRBD1 TRBJ2-5 17 TRBV9 medium-sized
TGTGCCAGCAGCCCCGGGACAGGGAACTACGAGCAGTACTTC CASSPGTGNYEQYF TRBD1 TRBJ2-7 14 TRBV2 medium-sized
TGTGCCAGCAGCTTAGGGGGTAGGGGGGAACGTTCACCCCTCCACTTT CASSLGGRGERSPLHF NA TRBJ1-6 16 TRBV7-2 NA
TGTGCCAGCAGAGACGGGACAGGGGGAACGGGCGAGCAGTACTTC CASRDGTGGTGEQYF TRBD1 TRBJ2-7 15 TRBV2 NA
TGTGCCACCAGTGACTTGAGGGCGGGAGATGTAGATACGCAGTATTTT CATSDLRAGDVDTQYF TRBD2 TRBJ2-3 16 TRBV24-1 NA
TGTGCCAGCAGCTCAAATTCCCCCCCGGCGGGAGGGACGACAGATACGCAGTATTTT CASSSNSPPAGGTTDTQYF TRBD2 TRBJ2-3 19 TRBV7-9 many